The clone carrying this T cell receptor (beta chain) has a handful of counts. TCRdb re-called the 5' RACE reads with MiXCR, one entry per CDR3 protein. The data contain about 60,000 distinct CDR3 sequences, around 11% of them singletons. The CDR3 length is 14 residues. The V end was cut by 2 bases, the J end by 4 bases, with 11 bases between. Germline CDR1 is MNHEY and CDR2 is SMNVEV (reference sequence). The data belong to a study of early T cells in non-severe SARS-CoV-2 infection. This chain uses TRBV27 with TRBJ1-1; weak D call: TRBD1 (5 bases). The receptor was isolated from an adult who was a healthcare worker with PCR-confirmed SARS-CoV-2 infection or an uninfected control (not recorded which). This specimen was whole blood, taken at baseline. CDR3 amino acids: CASSLRSGGTEAFF. The DNA of the CDR3 is TGTGCCAGCAGTTTACGGTCCGGGGGCACTGAAGCTTTCTTT.